These 24 T cell receptor beta chains came from one sample sequenced in a study of cytomegalovirus exposure and HLA in healthy donors. PCR involved 60 Vbeta and 13 Jbeta primers. Profiling relied on immunoSEQ multiplex PCR, and the TCRdb table lists in-frame clones only, not all of them. Among 25,000 to 40,000 clones listed, more than 60% were seen once. Sequences were obtained from PBMCs. The receptors come from a middle-aged man in good health and CMV-seropositive.

The J gene is TRBJ2-1, the V gene TRBV28; no clear D. The V end lost 6 bases, the J end lost 8 bases, and 5 bases lay between the germline ends. Germline CDR1 and CDR2: MDHEN and SYDVKM. The CDR3 is 10 amino acids. The CDR3 region is CASSRYEQFF. The CDR3 DNA reads TGTGCCAGCAGCAGGTATGAGCAGTTCTTC.

This CDR3 is CASSSGDHSPLHF. CDR3 bases: TGTGCCAGCAGCTCAGGGGACCATTCACCCCTCCACTTT. This chain uses TRBV5-4 with TRBJ1-6, with D possibly TRBD1 on 6 matching bases. The V gene lost 3 bases and the J gene lost 8 bases, with 9 bases spanning the gap. From germline, CDR1 is SGHNT and CDR2 YYREEE (reference sequence). The CDR3 runs 13 residues.

This clone was detected once. This rearrangement joins TRBV6-5 to TRBJ1-5; D remains unclear. Germline CDR1 reads MNHEY; CDR2 reads SVGAGI. CDR3 length equals 13 residues. The V and J ends lost 6 bases and 5 bases respectively, with 11 bases between them. CDR3 region: CASSQETHQPQHF. As DNA, the CDR3 is TGTGCCAGCAGCCAAGAGACACATCAGCCCCAGCATTTT.

This clone was seen more than once but under ten times. The gene calls are TRBV9 and TRBJ1-2, with D possibly TRBD1 on 6 matching bases. This CDR3 comprises 16 residues. The V gene lost 4 bases and the J gene lost 4 bases, with 20 bases spanning the gap. Per germline, CDR1 SGDLS and CDR2 YYNGEE. DNA of the CDR3: TGTGCCAGCAGCACGCACCGACAGGCCCTCACCTATGGCTACACCTTC. This codes for CASSTHRQALTYGYTF.

The gene calls are TRBV30 and TRBJ2-1, with 7 bases lining up with TRBD2. CDR1 GTSNPN and CDR2 SVGIG come from the germline V gene (reference sequence). The V gene end was trimmed by 1 base and the J gene end by 5 bases; junction bases not matched to a gene: 8. This CDR3 has 15 residues. As DNA, the CDR3 is TGTGCCTGGAGTGCCGGTATAGCGGGCAACAATGAGCAGTTCTTC. Translated, it gives CAWSAGIAGNNEQFF. The full variable domain, completed using reference TRBV30 and TRBJ2-1, is SQTIHQWPATLVQPVGSPLSLECTVEGTSNPNLYWYRQAAGRGLQLLFYSVGIGQISSEVPQNLSASRPQDRQFILSSKKLLLSDSGFYLCAWSAGIAGNNEQFFGPGTRLTVL.

This chain links TRBV13 with TRBJ1-5; D is undetermined. The V gene's germline CDR1 is PRHDT and CDR2 FYEKMQ (reference sequence). This CDR3 is 14 amino acids long. V was pared by 2 bases and J by 3 bases, with 8 bases between. CDR3 amino acids: CASSLLGPNQPQHF. The CDR3 DNA reads as TGTGCCAGCAGCTTACTCGGTCCCAATCAGCCCCAGCATTTT.

The chain employs TRBV5-4 and TRBJ2-2; 8 nucleotides agree with TRBD1. The germline V gene has CDR1 SGHNT and CDR2 YYREEE (reference sequence). Trimming removed 2 bases from V and 1 base from J; junction bases left unmatched: 4. The CDR3 consists of 16 residues. CDR3 sequence reads: CASSFLQGENTGELFF. CDR3 nucleotide sequence: TGTGCCAGCAGCTTCCTACAGGGGGAGAACACCGGGGAGCTGTTTTTT.

The chain is built from TRBV5-1 and TRBJ1-2; TRBD1 matches at 12 bases. The V and J ends lost 3 bases and 8 bases, in that order; junction bases with no gene match: 8. The CDR3 extends over 15 amino acids. In germline, CDR1 is SGHRS, CDR2 YFSETQ. CDR3 DNA: TGCGCCAGCAGCTCTACGGGACAGGGGGCGACAGGCTACACCTTC. Protein: CASSSTGQGATGYTF.

The genes are TRBV10-2 and TRBJ2-3; TRBD2 aligns across 10 bases. Unmatched junction bases numbered 5, after V lost 1 base and J lost 4 bases. This CDR3 is 16 amino acids long. Germline assignment: CDR1 WSHSY and CDR2 SAAADI. In nucleotides, the CDR3 is TGCGCCAGCAGTGAGTATATAGCGGGAGGTGCAGATACGCAGTATTTT. Translating it yields CASSEYIAGGADTQYF.

This clone was picked up a small number of times. The CDR3 nucleotides are TGTGCCACCAGCAGAGTGGGAGGGACGAATTCACCCCTCCACTTT. This codes for CATSRVGGTNSPLHF. The V gene is TRBV15, the J gene TRBJ1-6; D perhaps matches TRBD1 (5 bases). The CDR3 has 15 amino acids. Trimming shortened V by 1 base and J by 7 bases, and 11 bases separated the two germline ends. From germline, CDR1 is LNHNV and CDR2 YYDKDF (reference sequence). Supplemented by reference TRBV15 and TRBJ1-6, the full variable domain reads DAMVIQNPRYQVTQFGKPVTLSCSQTLNHNVMYWYQQKSSQAPKLLFHYYDKDFNNEADTPDNFQSRRPNTSFCFLDIRSPGLGDTAMYLCATSRVGGTNSPLHFGNGTRLTVT.

Regarding this clone: Other nucleotide sequences from this sample produce the same CDR3. The chain uses TRBV5-1 and TRBJ1-1; D is unclear. The CDR3 consists of 15 residues. V was shortened by 4 bases and J by 5 bases, with 18 bases between the two germline ends. The germline V gene encodes CDR1 SGHRS and CDR2 YFSETQ. CDR3 residues: CASSLLTWGVTEAFF. The CDR3 bases are TGCGCCAGCAGCCTCCTTACGTGGGGAGTGACTGAAGCTTTCTTT.

The chain joins TRBV5-8 to TRBJ1-5; 7 bases fit TRBD1. Germline CDR1 SGHTS, CDR2 YDEGEE. CDR3 size: 14 residues. J gave up 5 bases and V 0 bases, and 2 bases lay outside the gene matches. CDR3 in DNA: TGTGCCAGCAGCTTGGTTACAGGGGATCAGCCCCAGCATTTT. Amino acid sequence: CASSLVTGDQPQHF.

This clone appeared a few times. The chain links TRBV5-4 to TRBJ1-1; TRBD1 might be the D (6 bases). CDR3 size: 13 residues. The germline CDR1 and CDR2 sequences are SGHNT and YYREEE (reference sequence). V lost 2 bases to trimming and J lost 8 bases, with 13 bases between them. CDR3 sequence reads: CASSLLGQAEAFF. CDR3 DNA: TGTGCCAGCAGCTTATTGGGACAAGCAGAAGCTTTCTTT. Full variable domain (outside the CDR3, taken from reference TRBV5-4 and TRBJ1-1): ETGVTQSPTHLIKTRGQQVTLRCSSQSGHNTVSWYQQALGQGPQFIFQYYREEENGRGNFPPRFSGLQFPNYSSELNVNALELDDSALYLCASSLLGQAEAFFGQGTRLTVV.

This clone showed up just once. V gene TRBV27 combines with J gene TRBJ2-1; D unclear. Trimming stripped 7 bases from V and 5 bases from J, with 12 bases between. Per germline, CDR1 MNHEY and CDR2 SMNVEV (reference sequence). The CDR3 length is 13 residues. The CDR3 DNA reads TGTGCCAGCACCTCCGACTCTCACAATGAGCAGTTCTTC. Protein: CASTSDSHNEQFF.

This sequence joins TRBV14 and TRBJ2-5, with TRBD2 matching 7 bases. V lost 4 bases, J lost 5 bases, and 4 bases stayed unmatched. CDR3 length: 13 residues. Germline V gene lookup returns CDR1 SGHDN and CDR2 FVKESK. The CDR3 bases are TGTGCCAGCAGCCCTGGGAGGGTTGAGACCCAGTACTTC. Translation: CASSPGRVETQYF.

This chain joins TRBV2 and TRBJ1-2; D not certain. Germline V gene sequence: CDR1 SNHLY, CDR2 FYNNEI. V lost 4 bases and J lost 2, with 5 bases in between. The CDR3 covers 12 residues. As DNA, the CDR3 is TGTGCCAGCAGTGTCGGGAACTATGGCTACACCTTC. Its translation: CASSVGNYGYTF.

The table lists this clone with a few counts. V is TRBV6-1 and J is TRBJ1-4; no firm D call. The CDR3 is 15 amino acids. V was clipped by 6 bases and J by 1 base, with 12 bases between them. Germline lookup yields CDR1 MNHNS and CDR2 SASEGT. The CDR3 sequence is CASRKGSGTNEKLFF. Here the CDR3 DNA reads TGTGCCAGCAGAAAAGGGAGTGGAACTAATGAAAAACTGTTTTTT.

This clone has just a few counts. This chain joins TRBV28 and TRBJ1-5, with a tentative D call TRBD1 (6 bases). From germline, CDR1 is MDHEN and CDR2 SYDVKM. CDR3 length: 13 amino acids. Trimming took 2 bases from V and 7 from J, leaving 9 bases between them. The DNA of the CDR3 is TGTGCCAGCAGTTTACCCAGGGGACAGCCCCAGCATTTT. Its translation is CASSLPRGQPQHF. Complete variable domain (other parts from reference TRBV28 and TRBJ1-5): DVKVTQSSRYLVKRTGEKVFLECVQDMDHENMFWYRQDPGLGLRLIYFSYDVKMKEKGDIPEGYSVSREKKERFSLILESASTNQTSMYLCASSLPRGQPQHFGDGTRLSIL.

J is TRBJ1-1 and V is TRBV5-6; weak D call: TRBD1 (5 bases). This CDR3 contains 14 residues. V lost 4 bases and J 1 base, leaving 11 bases between the germline ends. CDR1 is SGHDT, CDR2 YYEEEE, per germline. This CDR3 reads CASSPETGNTEAFF. The CDR3 nucleotides read TGTGCCAGCAGCCCAGAAACAGGGAACACTGAAGCTTTCTTT.

The gene calls are TRBV7-9 and TRBJ2-7; the D is unclear. Germline lookup yields CDR1 SEHNR and CDR2 FQNEAQ (reference sequence). The V end was cut by 1 base, the J end by 5 bases, with 6 bases between. This CDR3 is 12 amino acids long. CDR3 region: CASSLGVHEQYF. The CDR3 DNA reads as TGTGCCAGCAGCTTAGGCGTTCACGAGCAGTACTTC.

V usage is TRBV7-2 and J usage is TRBJ1-2; 12 bases map to TRBD1. This CDR3 has 13 residues. CDR1 is SGHTA, CDR2 FQGNSA, per germline. The ends lost 2 bases at V and 12 bases at J; junction bases unmatched: 4. The CDR3 nucleotides read TGTGCCAGCAGCTTATCTGGGACAGGGGGCCACACCTTC. It is translated as CASSLSGTGGHTF.

This sequence joins TRBV6-6 and TRBJ2-7; D gene ambiguous. CDR1 and CDR2 from the germline V gene are MNHNY and SVGAGI (reference sequence). Trimming pared 5 bases from V and 3 bases from J, leaving 14 bases between. CDR3 length: 14 amino acids. The CDR3 reads CASSKPSPGYEQYF. The CDR3 nucleotides are TGTGCCAGCAGTAAACCCTCGCCGGGCTACGAGCAGTACTTC.

This clone came up once. The gene calls are TRBV29-1 and TRBJ2-1; 8 positions match TRBD2. Trimming cost V 0 bases and J 7 bases; bases outside gene matches: 8. CDR3 length: 15 residues. The germline gives CDR1 SQVTM, CDR2 ANQGSEA. Here the CDR3 reads CSVEDFQREYNEQFF. The CDR3 region has the DNA TGCAGCGTTGAAGATTTCCAGCGGGAGTATAATGAGCAGTTCTTC.

The gene calls are TRBV9 and TRBJ1-2; the D gene is possibly TRBD1 (5 bases). The CDR3 contains 16 residues. The germline V gene has CDR1 SGDLS and CDR2 YYNGEE. Trimming pared 0 bases from V and 4 bases from J, leaving 16 bases between. The CDR3 DNA follows: TGTGCCAGCAGCGTAGATCCAATGCGGGGGAGCTATGGCTACACCTTC. It yields the protein CASSVDPMRGSYGYTF. The full variable domain, completed using reference TRBV9 and TRBJ1-2, is DSGVTQTPKHLITATGQRVTLRCSPRSGDLSVYWYQQSLDQGLQFLIQYYNGEERAKGNILERFSAQQFPDLHSELNLSSLELGDSALYFCASSVDPMRGSYGYTFGSGTRLTVV.